This TCR beta chain was recovered during a study of regulatory T cells. The primer mix had 52 TRBV and 13 TRBJ primers. Method: immunoSEQ multiplex PCR; TCRdb's copy keeps in-frame clones and lacks some. The data show about 17,000 clones, with roughly 88% seen just once and less than 9.5% held by the top ten. Autoimmunity was present in every CD3G-deficient patient, worse in two. At testing, patients were 2 to 39 years old, with reduced naive and increased memory T-cell proportions. CD4+ T cells were divided by sorting: CD25-high CD127-low Tregs, CD25-low CD127-high conventional cells. V was trimmed by 3 bases and J by 2 bases, leaving 13 bases between them. CDR1 is SGHKS and CDR2 is YYEKEE in the germline V gene (reference sequence). CDR3 length: 15 residues. Study observations and caveats: In CD3G-deficient patients, conventional CD4+ T cells were enriched for hydrophobic CDR3 residues at positions 6 and 7. Patient repertoires had restricted TRB V-J pairs and skewed V and J usage, most in Tregs.

Turning to this clone: Its target is not known.

This sequence was found in a person aged 30-39 years with CD3G deficiency. Sequenced material: conventional CD4+ T cells sorted from blood. The genes are TRBV5-5 and TRBJ2-3, with D perhaps TRBD1 (6 bases). The CDR3 is CASSSLGQITDTQYF. CDR3 bases: TGTGCCAGCAGCTCCTTAGGACAGATCACAGATACGCAGTATTTT.